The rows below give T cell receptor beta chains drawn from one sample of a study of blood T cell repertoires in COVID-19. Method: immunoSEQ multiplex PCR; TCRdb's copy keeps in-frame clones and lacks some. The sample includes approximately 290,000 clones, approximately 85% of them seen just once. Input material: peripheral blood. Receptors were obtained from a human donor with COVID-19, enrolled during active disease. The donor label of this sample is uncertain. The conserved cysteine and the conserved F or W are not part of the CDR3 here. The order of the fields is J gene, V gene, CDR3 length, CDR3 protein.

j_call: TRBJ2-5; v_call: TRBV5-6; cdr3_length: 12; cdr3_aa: ASSLVQGAETQY
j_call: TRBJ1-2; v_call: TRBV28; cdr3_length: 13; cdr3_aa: ASSNHLGQGRSYT
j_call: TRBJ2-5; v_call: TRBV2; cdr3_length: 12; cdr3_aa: ASSVDRGPGTQY
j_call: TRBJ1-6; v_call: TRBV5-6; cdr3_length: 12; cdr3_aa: ASSYMTGHSPLH
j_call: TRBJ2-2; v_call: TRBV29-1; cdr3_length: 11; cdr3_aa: SVTGVATGELF
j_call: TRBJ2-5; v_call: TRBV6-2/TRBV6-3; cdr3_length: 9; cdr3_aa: ASSSGGTQY
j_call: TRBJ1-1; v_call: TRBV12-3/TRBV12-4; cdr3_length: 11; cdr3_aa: ASSLTGHTEAF
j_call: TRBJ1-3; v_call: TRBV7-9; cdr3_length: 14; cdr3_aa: ASSLGLEPSGNTIY
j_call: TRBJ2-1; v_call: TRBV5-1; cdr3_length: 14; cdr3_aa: ASSLSGGNSYNEQF
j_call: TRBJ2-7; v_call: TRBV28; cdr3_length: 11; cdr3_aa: ASTDTVFYEQY
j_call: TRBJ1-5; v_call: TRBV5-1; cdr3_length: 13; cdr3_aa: ASSLGHLPFQPQH
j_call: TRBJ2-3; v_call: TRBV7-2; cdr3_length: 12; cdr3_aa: ASSSGTSTDTQY
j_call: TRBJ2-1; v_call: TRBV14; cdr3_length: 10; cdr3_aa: ASSTSTNEQF
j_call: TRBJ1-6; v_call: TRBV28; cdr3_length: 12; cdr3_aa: ASSLDREGSPLH
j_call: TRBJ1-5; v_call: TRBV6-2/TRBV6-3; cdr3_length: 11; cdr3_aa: ASSPAGNGPQH
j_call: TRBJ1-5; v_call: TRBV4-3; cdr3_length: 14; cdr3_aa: ASSQAVGISNQPQH
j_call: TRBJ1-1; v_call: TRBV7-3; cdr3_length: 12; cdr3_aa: ASSIRDRNTEAF
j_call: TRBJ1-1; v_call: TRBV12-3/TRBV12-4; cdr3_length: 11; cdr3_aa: ASTPDRNTEAF